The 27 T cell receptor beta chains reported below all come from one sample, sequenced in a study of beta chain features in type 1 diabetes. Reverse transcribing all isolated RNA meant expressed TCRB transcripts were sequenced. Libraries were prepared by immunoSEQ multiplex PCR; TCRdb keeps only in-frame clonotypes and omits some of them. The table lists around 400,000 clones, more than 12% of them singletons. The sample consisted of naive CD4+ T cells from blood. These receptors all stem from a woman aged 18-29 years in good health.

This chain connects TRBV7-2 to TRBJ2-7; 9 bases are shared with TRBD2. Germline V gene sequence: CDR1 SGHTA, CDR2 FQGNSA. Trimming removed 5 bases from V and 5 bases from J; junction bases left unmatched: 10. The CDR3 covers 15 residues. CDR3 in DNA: TGTGCCAGCAGCCAGACCCGCGGGACTAGCCACGAGCAGTACTTC. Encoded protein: CASSQTRGTSHEQYF.

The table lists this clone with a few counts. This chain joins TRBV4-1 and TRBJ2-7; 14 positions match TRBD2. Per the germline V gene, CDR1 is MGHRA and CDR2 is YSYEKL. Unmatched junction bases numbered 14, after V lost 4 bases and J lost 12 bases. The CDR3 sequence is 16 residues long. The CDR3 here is CASSPATGTSGSSPYF. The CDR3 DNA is TGCGCCAGCAGCCCAGCTACCGGGACTAGCGGGAGCTCCCCGTACTTC.

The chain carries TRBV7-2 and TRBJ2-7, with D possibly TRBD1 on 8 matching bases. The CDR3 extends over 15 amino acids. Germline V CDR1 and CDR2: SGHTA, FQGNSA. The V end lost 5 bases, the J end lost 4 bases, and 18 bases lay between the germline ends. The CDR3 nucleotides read TGTGCCAGCAGCCGGCAACAGGGGGGGACGTACGAGCAGTACTTC. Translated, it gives CASSRQQGGTYEQYF. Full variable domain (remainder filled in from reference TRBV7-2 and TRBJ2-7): GAGVSQSPSNKVTEKGKDVELRCDPISGHTALYWYRQSLGQGLEFLIYFQGNSAPDKSGLPSDRFSAERTGGSVSTLTIQRTQQEDSAVYLCASSRQQGGTYEQYFGPGTRLTVT.

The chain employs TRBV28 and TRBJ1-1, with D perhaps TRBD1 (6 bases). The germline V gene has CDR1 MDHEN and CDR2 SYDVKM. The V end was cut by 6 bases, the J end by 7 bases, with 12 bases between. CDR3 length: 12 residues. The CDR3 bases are TGTGCCAGCAGGGTACACAGGGTTGAAGCTTTCTTT. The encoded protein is CASRVHRVEAFF.

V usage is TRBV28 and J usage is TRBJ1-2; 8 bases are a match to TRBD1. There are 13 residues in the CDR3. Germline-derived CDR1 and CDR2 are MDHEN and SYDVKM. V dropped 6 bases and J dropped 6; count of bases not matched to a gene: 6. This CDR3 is CASSHRGVDGYTF. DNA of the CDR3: TGTGCCAGCAGCCACAGGGGGGTGGATGGCTACACCTTC.

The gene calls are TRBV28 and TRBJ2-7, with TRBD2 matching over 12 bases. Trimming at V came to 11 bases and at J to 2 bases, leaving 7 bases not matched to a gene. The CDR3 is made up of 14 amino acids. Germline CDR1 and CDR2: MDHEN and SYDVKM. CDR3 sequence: CAARLAGAPYEQYF. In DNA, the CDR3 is TGTGCCGCCCGACTAGCGGGAGCTCCCTACGAGCAGTACTTC.

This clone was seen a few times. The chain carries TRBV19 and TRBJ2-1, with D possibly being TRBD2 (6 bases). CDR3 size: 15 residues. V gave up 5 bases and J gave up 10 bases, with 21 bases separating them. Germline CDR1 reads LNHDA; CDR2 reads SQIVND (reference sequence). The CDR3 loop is CASSSGTRPTREQFF. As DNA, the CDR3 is TGTGCCAGTAGTTCCGGGACTCGACCCACGAGGGAGCAGTTCTTC.

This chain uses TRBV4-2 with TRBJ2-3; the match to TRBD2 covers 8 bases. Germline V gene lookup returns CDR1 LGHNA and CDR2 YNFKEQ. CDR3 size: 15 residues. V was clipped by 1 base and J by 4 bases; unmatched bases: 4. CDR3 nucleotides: TGTGCCAGCAGCCAAGGGAGGGGACTAGCAGATACGCAGTATTTT. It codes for CASSQGRGLADTQYF.

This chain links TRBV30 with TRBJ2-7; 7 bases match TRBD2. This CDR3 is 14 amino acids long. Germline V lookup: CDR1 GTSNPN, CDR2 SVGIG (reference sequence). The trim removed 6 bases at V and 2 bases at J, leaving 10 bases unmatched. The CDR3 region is CACSGGGPPYEQYF. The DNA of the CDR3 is TGTGCCTGCTCCGGGGGAGGGCCCCCCTACGAGCAGTACTTC.

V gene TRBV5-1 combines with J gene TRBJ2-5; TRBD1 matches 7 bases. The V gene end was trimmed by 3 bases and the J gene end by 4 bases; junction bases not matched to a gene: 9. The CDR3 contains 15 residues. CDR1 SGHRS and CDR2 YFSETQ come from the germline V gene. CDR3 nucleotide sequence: TGCGCCAGCAGCTCGGGACAGCCAATCTCAGAGACCCAGTACTTC. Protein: CASSSGQPISETQYF.

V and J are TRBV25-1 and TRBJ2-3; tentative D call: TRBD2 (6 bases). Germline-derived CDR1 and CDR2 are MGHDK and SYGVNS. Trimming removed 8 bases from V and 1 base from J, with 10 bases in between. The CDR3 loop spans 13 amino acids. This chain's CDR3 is CASRREGTDTQYF. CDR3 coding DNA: TGTGCCAGCCGGAGGGAAGGCACAGATACGCAGTATTTT. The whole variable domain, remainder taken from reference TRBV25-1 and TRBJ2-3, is EADIYQTPRYLVIGTGKKITLECSQTMGHDKMYWYQQDPGMELHLIHYSYGVNSTEKGDLSSESTVSRIRTEHFPLTLESARPSHTSQYLCASRREGTDTQYFGPGTRLTVL.

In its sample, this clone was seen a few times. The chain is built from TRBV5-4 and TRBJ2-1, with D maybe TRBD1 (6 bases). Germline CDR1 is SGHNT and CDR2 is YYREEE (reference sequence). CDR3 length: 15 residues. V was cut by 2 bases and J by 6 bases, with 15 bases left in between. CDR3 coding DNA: TGTGCCAGCAGCTTCGTGGACAGAGGTCGCAATGAGCAGTTCTTC. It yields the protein CASSFVDRGRNEQFF.

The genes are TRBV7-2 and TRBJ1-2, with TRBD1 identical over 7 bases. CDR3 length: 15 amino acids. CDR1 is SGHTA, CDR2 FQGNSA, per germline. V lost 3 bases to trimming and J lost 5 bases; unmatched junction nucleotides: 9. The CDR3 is CASSFTRTGAYGYTF. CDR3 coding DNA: TGTGCCAGCAGCTTTACCCGGACAGGAGCATATGGCTACACCTTC.

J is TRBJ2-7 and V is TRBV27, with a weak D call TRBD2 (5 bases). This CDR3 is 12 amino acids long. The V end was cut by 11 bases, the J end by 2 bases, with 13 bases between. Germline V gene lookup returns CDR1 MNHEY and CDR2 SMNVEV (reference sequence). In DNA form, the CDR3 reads TGTGCCTCCTGGACTGTTACCTACGAGCAGTACTTC. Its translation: CASWTVTYEQYF.

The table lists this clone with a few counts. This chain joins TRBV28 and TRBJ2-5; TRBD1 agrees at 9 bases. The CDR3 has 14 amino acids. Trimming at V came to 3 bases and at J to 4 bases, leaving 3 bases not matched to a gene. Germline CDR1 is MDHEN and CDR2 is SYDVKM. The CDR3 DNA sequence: TGTGCCAGCAGTTTCATGGACAGGGGAGAGACCCAGTACTTC. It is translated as CASSFMDRGETQYF. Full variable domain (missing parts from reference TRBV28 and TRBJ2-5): DVKVTQSSRYLVKRTGEKVFLECVQDMDHENMFWYRQDPGLGLRLIYFSYDVKMKEKGDIPEGYSVSREKKERFSLILESASTNQTSMYLCASSFMDRGETQYFGPGTRLLVL.

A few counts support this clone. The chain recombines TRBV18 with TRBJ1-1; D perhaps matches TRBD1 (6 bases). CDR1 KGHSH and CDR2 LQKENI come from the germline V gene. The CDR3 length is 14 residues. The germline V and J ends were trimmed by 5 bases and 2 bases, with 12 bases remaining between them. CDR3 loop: CASSTSTGNTEAFF. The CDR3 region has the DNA TGTGCCAGCTCAACTTCGACAGGTAACACTGAAGCTTTCTTT.

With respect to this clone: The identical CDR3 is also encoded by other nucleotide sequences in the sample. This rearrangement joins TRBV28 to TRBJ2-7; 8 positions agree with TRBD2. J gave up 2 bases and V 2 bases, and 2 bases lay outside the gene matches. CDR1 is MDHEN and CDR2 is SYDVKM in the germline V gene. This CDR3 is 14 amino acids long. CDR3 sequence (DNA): TGTGCCAGCAGTTTAGCGGGAGGTACCTACGAGCAGTACTTC. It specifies CASSLAGGTYEQYF.

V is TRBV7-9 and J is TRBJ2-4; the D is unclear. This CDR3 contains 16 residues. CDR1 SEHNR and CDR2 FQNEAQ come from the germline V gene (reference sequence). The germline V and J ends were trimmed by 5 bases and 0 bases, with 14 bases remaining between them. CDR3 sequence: CASSPTLYLAKNIQYF. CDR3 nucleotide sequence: TGTGCCAGCAGCCCTACCCTTTATCTAGCCAAAAACATTCAGTACTTC.

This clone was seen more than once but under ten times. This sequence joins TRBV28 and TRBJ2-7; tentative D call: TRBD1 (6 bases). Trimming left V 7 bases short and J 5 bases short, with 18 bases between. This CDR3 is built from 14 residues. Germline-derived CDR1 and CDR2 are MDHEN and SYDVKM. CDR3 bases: TGTGCCAGCAACCCACGGACAGCGGTACACGAGCAGTACTTC. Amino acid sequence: CASNPRTAVHEQYF.

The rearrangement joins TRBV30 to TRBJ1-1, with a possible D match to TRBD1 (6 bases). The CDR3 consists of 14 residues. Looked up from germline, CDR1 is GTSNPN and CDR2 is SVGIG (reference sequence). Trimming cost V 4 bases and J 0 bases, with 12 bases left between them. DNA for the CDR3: TGTGCCTGGATACCAGGGGCCCTGAACACTGAAGCTTTCTTT. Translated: CAWIPGALNTEAFF.

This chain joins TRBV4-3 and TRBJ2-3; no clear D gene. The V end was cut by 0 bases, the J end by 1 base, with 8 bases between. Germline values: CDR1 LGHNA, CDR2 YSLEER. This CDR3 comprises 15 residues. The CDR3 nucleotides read TGCGCCAGCAGCCAAGATGTGTCCGGCACAGATACGCAGTATTTT. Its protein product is CASSQDVSGTDTQYF.

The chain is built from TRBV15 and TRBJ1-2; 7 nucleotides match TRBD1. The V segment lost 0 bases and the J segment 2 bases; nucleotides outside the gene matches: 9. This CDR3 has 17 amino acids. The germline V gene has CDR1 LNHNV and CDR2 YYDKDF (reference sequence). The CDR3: CATSRDYRQGGNYGYTF. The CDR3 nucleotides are TGTGCCACCAGCAGAGATTATAGACAGGGTGGAAACTATGGCTACACCTTC.

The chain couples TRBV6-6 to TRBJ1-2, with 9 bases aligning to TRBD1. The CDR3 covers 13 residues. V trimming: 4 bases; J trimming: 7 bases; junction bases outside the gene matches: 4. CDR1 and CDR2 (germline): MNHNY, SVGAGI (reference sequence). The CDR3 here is CASSSQGASGYTF. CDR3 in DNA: TGTGCCAGCAGTTCACAGGGGGCTAGTGGCTACACCTTC.

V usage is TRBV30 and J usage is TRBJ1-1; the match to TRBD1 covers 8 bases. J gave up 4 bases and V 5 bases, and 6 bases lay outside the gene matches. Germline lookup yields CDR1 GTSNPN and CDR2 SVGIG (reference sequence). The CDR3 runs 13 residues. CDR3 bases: TGTGCCTGGGCCAGGGGGCCGACCACTGAAGCTTTCTTT. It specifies CAWARGPTTEAFF.

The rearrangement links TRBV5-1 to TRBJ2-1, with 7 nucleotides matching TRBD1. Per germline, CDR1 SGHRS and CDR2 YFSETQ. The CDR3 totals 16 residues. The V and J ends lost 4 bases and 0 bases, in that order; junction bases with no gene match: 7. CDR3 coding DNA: TGCGCCAGCAGCCCGGGACAGCTCGTCTCCTACAATGAGCAGTTCTTC. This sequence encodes CASSPGQLVSYNEQFF.

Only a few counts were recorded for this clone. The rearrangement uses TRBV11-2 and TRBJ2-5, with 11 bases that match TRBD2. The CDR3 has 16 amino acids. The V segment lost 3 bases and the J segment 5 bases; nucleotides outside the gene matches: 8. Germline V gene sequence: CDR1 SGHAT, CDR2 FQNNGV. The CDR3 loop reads CASSLTSGKMGETQYF. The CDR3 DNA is TGTGCCAGCAGCTTGACTAGCGGGAAAATGGGGGAGACCCAGTACTTC.

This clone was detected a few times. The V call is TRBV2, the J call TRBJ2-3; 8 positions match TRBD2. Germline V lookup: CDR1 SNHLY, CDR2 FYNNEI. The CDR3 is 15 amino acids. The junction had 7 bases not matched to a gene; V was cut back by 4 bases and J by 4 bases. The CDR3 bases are TGTGCCAGCAGTGTTGCGGGAGGTTGGGCAGATACGCAGTATTTT. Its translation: CASSVAGGWADTQYF.